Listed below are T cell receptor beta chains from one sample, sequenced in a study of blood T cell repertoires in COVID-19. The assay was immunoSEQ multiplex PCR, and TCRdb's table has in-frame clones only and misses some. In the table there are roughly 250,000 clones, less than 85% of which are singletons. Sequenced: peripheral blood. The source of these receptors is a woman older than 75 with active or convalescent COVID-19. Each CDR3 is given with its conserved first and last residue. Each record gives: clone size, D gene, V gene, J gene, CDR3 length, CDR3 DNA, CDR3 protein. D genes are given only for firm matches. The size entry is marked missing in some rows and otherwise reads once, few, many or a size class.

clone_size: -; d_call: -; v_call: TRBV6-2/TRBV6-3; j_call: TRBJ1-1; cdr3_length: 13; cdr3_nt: TGTGCCAGCAGCCCCGGGGGGAACACTGAAGCTTTCTTT; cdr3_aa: CASSPGGNTEAFF
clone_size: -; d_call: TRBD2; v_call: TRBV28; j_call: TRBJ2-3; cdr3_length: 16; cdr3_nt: TGTGCCAGCAGTTCAAACGGACTAGCGGGAGCAGATACGCAGTATTTT; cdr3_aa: CASSSNGLAGADTQYF
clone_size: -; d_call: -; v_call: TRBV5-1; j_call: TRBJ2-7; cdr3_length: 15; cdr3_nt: TGCGCCAGCAGCTTGATGGAGTCGGGGTCCTACGAGCAGTACTTC; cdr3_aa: CASSLMESGSYEQYF
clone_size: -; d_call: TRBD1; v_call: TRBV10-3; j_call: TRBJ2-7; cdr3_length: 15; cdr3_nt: TGTGCCACCGGAGAAGGACCAGGGGGTGAATACGAGCAGTACTTC; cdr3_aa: CATGEGPGGEYEQYF
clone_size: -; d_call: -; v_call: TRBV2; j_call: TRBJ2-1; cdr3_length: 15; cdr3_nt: TGTGCCAGCAGGCCCCCCAGCGACCCCTACAATGAGCAGTTCTTC; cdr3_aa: CASRPPSDPYNEQFF
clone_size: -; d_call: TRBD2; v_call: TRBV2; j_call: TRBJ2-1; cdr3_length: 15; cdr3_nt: TGTGCCAGCAGTGACCTAGCGGGGGGATACAATGAGCAGTTCTTC; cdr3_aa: CASSDLAGGYNEQFF
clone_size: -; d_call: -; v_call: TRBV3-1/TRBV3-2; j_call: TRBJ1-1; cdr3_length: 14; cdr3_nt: TGTGCCAGCAGCCGAACACAGGTGAACACTGAAGCTTTCTTT; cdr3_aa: CASSRTQVNTEAFF
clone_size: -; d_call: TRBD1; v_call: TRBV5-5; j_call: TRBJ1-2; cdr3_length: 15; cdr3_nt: TGTGCCAGCACCTGGACAGGGGGGAGTAACTATGGCTACACCTTC; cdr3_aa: CASTWTGGSNYGYTF
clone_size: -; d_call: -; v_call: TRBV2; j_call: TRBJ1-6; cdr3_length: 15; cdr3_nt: TGTGCCAGCAGTGTAAGGGGCGCAGGGAATTCACCCCTCCACTTT; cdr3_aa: CASSVRGAGNSPLHF
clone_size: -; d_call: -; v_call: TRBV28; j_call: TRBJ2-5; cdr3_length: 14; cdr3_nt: TGTGCCAGCAGTCATACCGCAGGGGGGGAGACCCAGTACTTC; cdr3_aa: CASSHTAGGETQYF
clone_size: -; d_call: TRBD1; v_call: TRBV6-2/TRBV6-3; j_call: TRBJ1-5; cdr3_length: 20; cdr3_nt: TGTGCCAGCAGTTACTACCGTGGAGTAGGGACAGGGCAAGTTGGTCAGCCCCAGCATTTT; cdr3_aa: CASSYYRGVGTGQVGQPQHF
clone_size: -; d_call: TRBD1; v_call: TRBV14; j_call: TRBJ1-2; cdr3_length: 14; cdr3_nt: TGTGCCAGCAGCCAATTGACAGGGACGGGTGGCTACACCTTC; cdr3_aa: CASSQLTGTGGYTF
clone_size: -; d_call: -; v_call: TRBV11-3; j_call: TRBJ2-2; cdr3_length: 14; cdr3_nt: TGTGCCAGCAGCTTAGGTAGAAACACCGGGGAGCTGTTTTTT; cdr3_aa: CASSLGRNTGELFF
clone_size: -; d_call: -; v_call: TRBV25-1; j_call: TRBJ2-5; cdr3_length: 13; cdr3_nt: TGTGCCAGCAGCCCCTCAGGACAAGAGACCCAGTACTTC; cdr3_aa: CASSPSGQETQYF
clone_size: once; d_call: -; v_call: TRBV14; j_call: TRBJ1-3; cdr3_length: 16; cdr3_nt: TGTGCCAGCAGCCCGATAGGACTGCCCTCTGGAAACACCATATATTTT; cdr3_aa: CASSPIGLPSGNTIYF
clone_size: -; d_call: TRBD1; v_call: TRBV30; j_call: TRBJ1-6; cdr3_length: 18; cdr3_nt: TGTGCCTGGAGTGTACGAGACAGGGGTAGGTTGGATAATTCACCCCTCCACTTT; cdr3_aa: CAWSVRDRGRLDNSPLHF
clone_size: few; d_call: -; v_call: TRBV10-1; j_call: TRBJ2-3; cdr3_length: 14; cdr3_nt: TGCGCCAGCAATGCGGGGGCCTCCACAGATACGCAGTATTTT; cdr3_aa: CASNAGASTDTQYF
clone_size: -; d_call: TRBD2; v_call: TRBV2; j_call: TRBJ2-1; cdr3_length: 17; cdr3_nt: TGTGCCAGCAGTGTCCTCGGGGGGGCCCTTTCCTACAATGAGCAGTTCTTC; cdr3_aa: CASSVLGGALSYNEQFF
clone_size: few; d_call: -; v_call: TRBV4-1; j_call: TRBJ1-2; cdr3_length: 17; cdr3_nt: TGCGCCAGCAGCCAAACATCCGCCAGGTCGGGGATAGATGGCTACACCTTC; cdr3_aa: CASSQTSARSGIDGYTF
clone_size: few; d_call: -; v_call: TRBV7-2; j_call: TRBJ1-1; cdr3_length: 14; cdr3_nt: TGTGCCAGCAGCTTACAGGGTACGAACACTGAAGCTTTCTTT; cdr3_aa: CASSLQGTNTEAFF
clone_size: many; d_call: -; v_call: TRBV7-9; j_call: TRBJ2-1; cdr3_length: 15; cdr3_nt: TGTGCCAGCAGCTTAACACAGGGATCCTACAATGAGCAGTTCTTC; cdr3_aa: CASSLTQGSYNEQFF
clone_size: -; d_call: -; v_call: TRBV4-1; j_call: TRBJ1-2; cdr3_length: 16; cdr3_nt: TGCGCCAGCAGCCAAGAGTGGGGGCTGCCTAACTATGGCTACACCTTC; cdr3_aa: CASSQEWGLPNYGYTF
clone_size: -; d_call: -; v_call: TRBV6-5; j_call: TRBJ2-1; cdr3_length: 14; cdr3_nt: TGTGCCATTACGGCGGGGCAGCACTACAATGAGCAGTTCTTC; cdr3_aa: CAITAGQHYNEQFF
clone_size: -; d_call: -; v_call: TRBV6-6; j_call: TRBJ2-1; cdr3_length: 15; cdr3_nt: TGTGCCAGCACTCCCAGCGCCAGCTCCTACAATGAGCAGTTCTTC; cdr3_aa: CASTPSASSYNEQFF
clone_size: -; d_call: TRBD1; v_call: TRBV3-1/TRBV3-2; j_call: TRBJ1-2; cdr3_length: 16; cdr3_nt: TGTGCCAGCAGCCAGATTACATGGGGACAGGGGAATGGCTACACCTTC; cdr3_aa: CASSQITWGQGNGYTF
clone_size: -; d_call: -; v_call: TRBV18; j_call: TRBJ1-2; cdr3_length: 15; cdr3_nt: TGTGCCAGCTCACCATCCGCAGGAGGCGACTATGGCTACACCTTC; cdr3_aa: CASSPSAGGDYGYTF
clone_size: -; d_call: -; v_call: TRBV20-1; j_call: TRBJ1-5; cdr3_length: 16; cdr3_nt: TGCAGTGCTAGTAACAGACCAGACGGTAGCAATCAGCCCCAGCATTTT; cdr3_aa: CSASNRPDGSNQPQHF
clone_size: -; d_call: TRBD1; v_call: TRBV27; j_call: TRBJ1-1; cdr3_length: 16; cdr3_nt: TGTGCCAGCAGTCATCCCCGACAGGGAGGGAACACTGAAGCTTTCTTT; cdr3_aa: CASSHPRQGGNTEAFF